This entry lists 4 T cell receptor beta chains sequenced from one sample in a study of beta chain features in type 1 diabetes. The study, taken as a whole, reports: Shorter TCRB CDR3s, moderately but significantly so, marked every one of the four CD4+ subsets in Type 1 diabetes patients.

Since all of the isolated RNA was reverse transcribed, expressed TCRB transcripts were what got sequenced. The table came from immunoSEQ multiplex PCR; TCRdb's copy has only in-frame clones and leaves some out. The sample includes tens of thousands of clones, more than 45% seen only once; the top ten take roughly 0.7%. Their antigen targets remain unknown. Sequenced input: central memory CD4+ T cells from blood. The receptor set was obtained from a man aged 30 to 45 with type 1 diabetes.

This chain connects TRBV5-1 to TRBJ1-5; 9 nucleotides match TRBD1. This CDR3 is 17 amino acids long. Germline CDR1 SGHRS, CDR2 YFSETQ. Trimming at V came to 4 bases and at J to 1 base, leaving 9 bases not matched to a gene. DNA for the CDR3: TGCGCCAGCAGCCCCGAACCACAGGGGGCGAGCAATCAGCCCCAGCATTTT. Translating it yields CASSPEPQGASNQPQHF.

V gene TRBV7-8 combines with J gene TRBJ2-2; 12 nucleotides line up with TRBD2. The CDR3 runs 17 residues. The germline V gene has CDR1 SGHVS and CDR2 FQNEAQ. Trimming cost V 6 bases and J 2 bases; bases outside gene matches: 7. The CDR3 loop is CASSMTSGGINTGELFF. Here the CDR3 DNA reads TGTGCCAGCAGTATGACTAGCGGGGGAATTAACACCGGGGAGCTGTTTTTT.

The sample holds a few counts of this clone. The rearrangement uses TRBV27 and TRBJ2-3; the D gene is possibly TRBD2 (6 bases). Trimming stripped 1 base from V and 10 bases from J, with 9 bases between. Germline CDR1 reads MNHEY; CDR2 reads SMNVEV (reference sequence). This CDR3 has 12 residues. This chain's CDR3 is CASSLYAGSQYF. For the CDR3, the DNA is TGTGCCAGCAGTTTATACGCGGGGTCGCAGTATTTT.

The chain couples TRBV19 to TRBJ2-2; TRBD2 matches at 8 bases. Trimming removed 2 bases from V and 5 bases from J; junction bases left unmatched: 4. The germline CDR1 and CDR2 sequences are LNHDA and SQIVND (reference sequence). CDR3 size: 15 residues. CDR3 coding DNA: TGTGCCAGTAGTATAATAACTAGCGGAACCGGGGAGCTGTTTTTT. Translating it yields CASSIITSGTGELFF.